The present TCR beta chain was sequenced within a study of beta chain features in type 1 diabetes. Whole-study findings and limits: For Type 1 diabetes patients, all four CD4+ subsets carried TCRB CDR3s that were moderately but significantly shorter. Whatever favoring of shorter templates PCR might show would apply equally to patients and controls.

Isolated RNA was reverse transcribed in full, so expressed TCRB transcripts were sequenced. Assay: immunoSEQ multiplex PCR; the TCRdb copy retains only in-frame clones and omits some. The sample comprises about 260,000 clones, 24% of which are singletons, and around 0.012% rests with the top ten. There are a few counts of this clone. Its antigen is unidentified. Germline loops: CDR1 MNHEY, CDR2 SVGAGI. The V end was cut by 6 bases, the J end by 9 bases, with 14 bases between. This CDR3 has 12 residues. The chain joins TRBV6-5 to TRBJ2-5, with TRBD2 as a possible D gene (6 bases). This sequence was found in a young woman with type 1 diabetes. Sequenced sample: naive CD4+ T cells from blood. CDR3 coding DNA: TGTGCCAGCAGCCAAGGCGGGATGTCCCAGTACTTC. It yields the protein CASSQGGMSQYF.